Following are 29 T cell receptor beta chains from one sample sequenced in a study of cytotoxic CD8 clonotypes in ibrutinib-treated CLL (dated by TCRdb to about 2021). Libraries were built with the immunoSEQ multiplex PCR assay. Not all clones reach the TCRdb copy of this immuneACCESS table, which keeps in-frame sequences only. Checked studies attribute under half of the gap to unresolved V genes and leave the rest unexplained. This sample gives about 140,000 clones in total; 77% of them show up just once. The ten top clones hold approximately 27% of the sample. The sample's time point, from its label and the paper: approximately twelve months on ibrutinib. The sample was PBMCs, taken after 12 months of ibrutinib treatment. These TCRs come from a human donor with chronic lymphocytic leukemia.

In nucleotides, the CDR3 is TGTGCCAGCAGTTTGTACACCCTAAATACGCAGTATTTT. Translating gives CASSLYTLNTQYF. V usage is TRBV27 and J usage is TRBJ2-3; D gene uncertain. V was cut by 3 bases and J by 7 bases, with 11 bases left in between. This CDR3 is built from 13 residues. CDR1 is MNHEY and CDR2 is SMNVEV in the germline V gene (reference sequence).

The CDR3 spells CSALRGRDTEAFF. The CDR3 DNA follows: TGCAGCGCTTTAAGGGGACGCGACACTGAAGCTTTCTTT. The chain uses TRBV29-1 and TRBJ1-1; weak D call: TRBD1 (5 bases). V lost 7 bases, J lost 3 bases, and 15 bases lay in between. The germline gives CDR1 SQVTM, CDR2 ANQGSEA. The CDR3 extends over 13 amino acids.

This clone was observed once. The chain couples TRBV11-2 to TRBJ2-7, with D perhaps matching TRBD2 (5 bases). Germline values: CDR1 SGHAT, CDR2 FQNNGV. Trimming removed 4 bases from V and 6 bases from J, with 13 bases in between. This CDR3 region has 13 residues. CDR3 region: CASSSGGLGEQYF. Written as DNA, the CDR3 is TGTGCCAGCAGCTCCGGAGGACTGGGCGAGCAGTACTTC.

This chain uses TRBV6-5 with TRBJ1-3, with D unresolved. Trimming removed 10 bases from V and 3 bases from J, with 19 bases in between. The CDR3 runs to 15 residues. From germline, CDR1 is MNHEY and CDR2 SVGAGI. The DNA for the CDR3 is TGTGCCATCCTGGCCCTCTCCGGTGGTGGAAACACCATATATTTT. Translating gives CAILALSGGGNTIYF.

The chain couples TRBV6-5 to TRBJ2-7, with 11 bases matching TRBD1. This CDR3 is built from 14 residues. The V and J ends lost 2 bases and 6 bases, in that order; junction bases with no gene match: 3. Germline V gives CDR1 MNHEY, CDR2 SVGAGI. CDR3 region: CASSYGQGAVEQYF. As DNA, the CDR3 is TGTGCCAGCAGTTACGGACAGGGGGCAGTCGAGCAGTACTTC.

The V call is TRBV4-3, the J call TRBJ2-7; the D call may be TRBD1 or TRBD2 (5 bases each). This CDR3 region has 15 residues. V was trimmed by 0 bases and J by 9 bases, leaving 18 bases between them. The V gene's germline CDR1 is LGHNA and CDR2 YSLEER. The CDR3 spells CASSQDHGLGARQYF. The CDR3 nucleotides are TGCGCCAGCAGCCAAGATCATGGACTCGGGGCGAGGCAGTACTTC.

This clone showed up just a few times. This chain connects TRBV13 to TRBJ1-2, with D maybe TRBD1 (5 bases). V gave up 5 bases and J gave up 7 bases, with 11 bases separating them. The CDR3 is made up of 12 amino acids. Germline CDR1 PRHDT, CDR2 FYEKMQ (reference sequence). The CDR3 nucleotides read TGTGCCAGCAGCCTTGCCAGGGTTGGCTACACCTTC. Amino acids: CASSLARVGYTF. The full variable domain, rest sourced from reference TRBV13 and TRBJ1-2, is AAGVIQSPRHLIKEKRETATLKCYPIPRHDTVYWYQQGPGQDPQFLISFYEKMQSDKGSIPDRFSAQQFSDYHSELNMSSLELGDSALYFCASSLARVGYTFGSGTRLTVV.

The chain employs TRBV6-5 and TRBJ1-5; 7 bases map to TRBD1. Germline CDR1 and CDR2: MNHEY and SVGAGI. The CDR3 has 15 residues. V trimming: 6 bases; J trimming: 7 bases; junction bases outside the gene matches: 12. The CDR3 DNA reads TGTGCCAGCAGGGATAACAGGGGTGGAGAGCAGCCCCAGCATTTT. It encodes CASRDNRGGEQPQHF.

The V gene is TRBV7-9, the J gene TRBJ1-5, with 7 nucleotides matching TRBD1. Germline assignment: CDR1 SEHNR and CDR2 FQNEAQ (reference sequence). This CDR3 spans 15 amino acids. The ends lost 1 base at V and 3 bases at J; junction bases unmatched: 3. The CDR3 here is CASSLGTGANQPQHF. The CDR3, as DNA: TGTGCCAGCAGCTTAGGCACAGGGGCCAATCAGCCCCAGCATTTT.

The chain links TRBV29-1 to TRBJ2-3, with 10 bases lining up with TRBD2. Unmatched junction bases numbered 4, after V lost 5 bases and J lost 5 bases. The CDR3 is 13 residues long. Germline values: CDR1 SQVTM, CDR2 ANQGSEA. The CDR3 coding sequence is TGCAGCGTTCACCAGCGGGGGGGAGATACGCAGTATTTT. Encoded protein: CSVHQRGGDTQYF.

V and J are TRBV11-3 and TRBJ2-7; D remains unclear. The V gene's germline CDR1 is SGHNT and CDR2 YENEEA. The ends were cut back, 7 bases at V and 3 bases at J, with 10 bases in the middle. This CDR3 is built from 12 residues. Here the CDR3 reads CASNGPFYEQYF. The CDR3 bases are TGTGCCAGCAACGGACCGTTCTACGAGCAGTACTTC.

This sequence joins TRBV5-4 and TRBJ2-5; D perhaps matches TRBD2 (7 bases). Germline V gene sequence: CDR1 SGHNT, CDR2 YYREEE (reference sequence). Trimming stripped 4 bases from V and 5 bases from J, with 21 bases between. This CDR3 is 16 amino acids long. The CDR3 bases are TGTGCCAGCAGCCCGGGGGGAAGACAGGCGCGGGAGACCCAGTACTTC. Amino acid sequence: CASSPGGRQARETQYF.

The genes are TRBV5-6 and TRBJ1-2; 9 bases are a match to TRBD1. Germline CDR1 SGHDT, CDR2 YYEEEE. V was pared by 1 base and J by 6 bases, with 13 bases of the junction left unmatched. The CDR3 is made up of 17 amino acids. The CDR3: CASSLTGGGAPSDGYTF. The DNA of the CDR3 is TGTGCCAGCAGCTTGACAGGGGGCGGAGCCCCCTCGGATGGCTACACCTTC. Drawing the rest from reference TRBV5-6 and TRBJ1-2, the complete variable domain is DAGVTQSPTHLIKTRGQQVTLRCSPKSGHDTVSWYQQALGQGPQFIFQYYEEEERQRGNFPDRFSGHQFPNYSSELNVNALLLGDSALYLCASSLTGGGAPSDGYTFGSGTRLTVV.

The chain employs TRBV27 and TRBJ1-5; D not certain. V was shortened by 0 bases and J by 5 bases, with 17 bases between the two germline ends. Germline V lookup: CDR1 MNHEY, CDR2 SMNVEV (reference sequence). The CDR3 loop spans 17 amino acids. CDR3 bases: TGTGCCAGCAGTTTATCGTGGGCATTCCGTTACCATCAGCCCCAGCATTTT. This encodes CASSLSWAFRYHQPQHF.

This chain links TRBV11-3 with TRBJ2-7, with D possibly matching TRBD2 (6 bases). V lost 5 bases and J lost 2, with 28 bases in between. The germline CDR1 and CDR2 sequences are SGHNT and YENEEA. The CDR3 sequence is 19 residues long. Written as DNA, the CDR3 is TGTGCCAGCAGCGGGGAAGAGCCCGGGGGTCGGAGCGGAGCCTACGAGCAGTACTTC. This codes for CASSGEEPGGRSGAYEQYF.

The chain recombines TRBV7-8 with TRBJ1-3, with D maybe TRBD1 (5 bases). Germline V gene lookup returns CDR1 SGHVS and CDR2 FQNEAQ. This CDR3 is built from 15 residues. The V end was cut by 4 bases, the J end by 0 bases, with 10 bases between. The CDR3, as DNA: TGTGCCAGCAGCTCCAGGGCTAGCTCTGGAAACACCATATATTTT. Translation: CASSSRASSGNTIYF.

This sequence joins TRBV5-4 and TRBJ2-3; maybe TRBD1 (6 bases). Between the trimmed V and J ends, which lost 4 bases and 0 bases, there was a span of 12 bases. The CDR3 is made up of 15 amino acids. The germline CDR1 and CDR2 sequences are SGHNT and YYREEE (reference sequence). The CDR3 bases are TGTGCCAGCAGCCCGGACAGATCTAGCACAGATACGCAGTATTTT. As protein: CASSPDRSSTDTQYF.

This chain links TRBV4-1 with TRBJ2-1; D unresolved. Trimming shortened V by 2 bases and J by 9 bases, and 14 bases separated the two germline ends. CDR3 length equals 14 residues. Germline loops: CDR1 MGHRA, CDR2 YSYEKL. The CDR3 DNA reads as TGCGCCAGCAGCCAACCGGACGGTGCCTTTGAGCAGTTCTTC. Protein product: CASSQPDGAFEQFF.

Concerning this clone: One end of the junction does not line up with germline, which may come from a read error. This sequence joins TRBV7-7 and TRBJ2-6, with TRBD1 as a possible D gene (5 bases). This CDR3 comprises 13 residues. The germline CDR1 and CDR2 sequences are SSHAT and FNYEAQ (reference sequence). The CDR3 loop is CASRESGANVLTF. CDR3 nucleotides: TGTGCTAGCAGGGAATCTGGGGCCAACGTCCTGACTTTC.

J is TRBJ1-2 and V is TRBV2, with 8 bases lining up with TRBD1. V dropped 4 bases and J dropped 4; count of bases not matched to a gene: 5. Germline assignment: CDR1 SNHLY and CDR2 FYNNEI. The length of the CDR3 is 14 residues. The CDR3 nucleotides read TGTGCCAGCAGTGGGGACAGGCTGCCCTATGGCTACACCTTC. Encoded protein: CASSGDRLPYGYTF.

The genes are TRBV30 and TRBJ2-3; D not resolved. With 1 base removed from V and 6 bases from J, the gap between germline ends came to 8 bases. Germline assignment: CDR1 GTSNPN and CDR2 SVGIG (reference sequence). The CDR3 runs to 12 residues. The CDR3 here is CAWSGLLDTQYF. The CDR3 region has the DNA TGTGCCTGGAGTGGGCTATTGGATACGCAGTATTTT. Together with reference TRBV30 and TRBJ2-3, the CDR3 gives the full variable domain: SQTIHQWPATLVQPVGSPLSLECTVEGTSNPNLYWYRQAAGRGLQLLFYSVGIGQISSEVPQNLSASRPQDRQFILSSKKLLLSDSGFYLCAWSGLLDTQYFGPGTRLTVL.

This clone was seen only a few times. This chain links TRBV6-5 with TRBJ1-1; the D is unclear. The CDR3 is made up of 13 amino acids. In germline, CDR1 is MNHEY, CDR2 SVGAGI. The germline V and J ends were trimmed by 2 bases and 5 bases, with 9 bases remaining between them. CDR3 amino acids: CASSYNVGTEAFF. The CDR3 DNA follows: TGTGCCAGCAGTTACAATGTTGGAACTGAAGCTTTCTTT.

The genes are TRBV5-1 and TRBJ1-4, with unresolved D. The CDR3 totals 10 residues. V was shortened by 7 bases and J by 6 bases, with 4 bases between the two germline ends. The V gene's germline CDR1 is SGHRS and CDR2 YFSETQ. The CDR3 spells CASRYEKLFF. CDR3 DNA: TGCGCCAGCCGGTATGAAAAACTGTTTTTT.

This clone was observed a single time. In nucleotides, the CDR3 is TGTGCCAGCAGTTCACCGGGACTAGCGCAGCCGGAGACCCAGTACTTC. This codes for CASSSPGLAQPETQYF. The gene calls are TRBV28 and TRBJ2-5; 10 bases match TRBD2. Germline V CDR1 and CDR2: MDHEN, SYDVKM. The CDR3 is made up of 16 amino acids. V shed 4 bases and J 5 bases; nucleotides not matched to a gene: 10.

The chain joins TRBV5-1 to TRBJ2-1, with D perhaps given as TRBD1 or TRBD2 (5 bases each). There are 14 residues in the CDR3. Germline CDR1 is SGHRS and CDR2 is YFSETQ. With 4 bases removed from V and 4 bases from J, the gap between germline ends came to 12 bases. In DNA form, the CDR3 reads TGCGCCAGCAGCCACGGGACCGATTACAATGAGCAGTTCTTC. Residues: CASSHGTDYNEQFF.

J is TRBJ1-5 and V is TRBV19, with D possibly TRBD1 on 5 matching bases. Trimming pared 5 bases from V and 0 bases from J, leaving 11 bases between. This CDR3 contains 15 residues. Germline CDR1 reads LNHDA; CDR2 reads SQIVND (reference sequence). The chain's CDR3 is CASSRREYSNQPQHF. CDR3 DNA sequence: TGTGCCAGTAGTCGCAGGGAGTATAGCAATCAGCCCCAGCATTTT.

This clone was seen a handful of times. The chain combines TRBV5-4 with TRBJ1-2; D ambiguous. The V gene lost 0 bases and the J gene lost 4 bases, with 10 bases spanning the gap. Germline values: CDR1 SGHNT, CDR2 YYREEE (reference sequence). This CDR3 contains 14 residues. The CDR3 is CASSLGVVSYGYTF. The CDR3 bases are TGTGCCAGCAGCTTGGGAGTAGTTAGCTATGGCTACACCTTC. Using reference TRBV5-4 and TRBJ1-2 for the parts outside the CDR3, the full variable domain is ETGVTQSPTHLIKTRGQQVTLRCSSQSGHNTVSWYQQALGQGPQFIFQYYREEENGRGNFPPRFSGLQFPNYSSELNVNALELDDSALYLCASSLGVVSYGYTFGSGTRLTVV.

The chain is built from TRBV7-2 and TRBJ1-1; D is possibly TRBD1 (5 bases). CDR1 SGHTA and CDR2 FQGNSA come from the germline V gene. The length of the CDR3 is 14 residues. V was cut by 0 bases and J by 3 bases, with 8 bases left in between. CDR3 nucleotide sequence: TGTGCCAGCAGCTTAGCCAGGGAGGACACTGAAGCTTTCTTT. Translating it yields CASSLAREDTEAFF.

This chain connects TRBV5-4 to TRBJ2-3; TRBD1 agrees at 7 bases. Trimming cost V 4 bases and J 8 bases; bases outside gene matches: 22. The CDR3 runs to 18 residues. Germline assignment: CDR1 SGHNT and CDR2 YYREEE (reference sequence). The CDR3 DNA follows: TGTGCCAGCAGCCCCAGCGACCTGGACCGGACAGGCGGACCTACGCAGTATTTT. It yields the protein CASSPSDLDRTGGPTQYF.